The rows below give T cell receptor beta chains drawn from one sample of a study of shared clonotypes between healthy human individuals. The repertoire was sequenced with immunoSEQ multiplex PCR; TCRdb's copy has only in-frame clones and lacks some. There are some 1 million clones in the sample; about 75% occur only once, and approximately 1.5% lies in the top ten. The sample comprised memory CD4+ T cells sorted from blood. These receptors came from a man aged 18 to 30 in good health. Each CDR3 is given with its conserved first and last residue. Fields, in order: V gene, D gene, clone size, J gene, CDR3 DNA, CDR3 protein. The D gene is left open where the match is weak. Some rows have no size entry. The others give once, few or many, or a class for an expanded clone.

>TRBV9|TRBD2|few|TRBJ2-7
TGTGCCAGCAGCGTAGGGGCTAGCGGAAGCTACGAGCAGTACTTC
CASSVGASGSYEQYF
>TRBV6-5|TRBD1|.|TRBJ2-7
TGTGCCAGCAGCTGGGACAGCAACTACGAGCAGTACTTC
CASSWDSNYEQYF
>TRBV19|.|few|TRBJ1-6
TGTGCCAGTTCGGGGGGGAATAATTCACCCCTCCACTTT
CASSGGNNSPLHF
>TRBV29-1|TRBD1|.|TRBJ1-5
TGCAGCGCAAAAGAGGGACAGGGAGAGAAGCCCCAGCATTTT
CSAKEGQGEKPQHF
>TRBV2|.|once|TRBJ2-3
TGTGCCAGCAGTGACTCCCTAGCGACTAGCACAGATACGCAGTATTTT
CASSDSLATSTDTQYF
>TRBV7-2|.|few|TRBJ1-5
TGTGCCAGCAGCTTAAGTTGGGGGAGCAATCAGCCCCAGCATTTT
CASSLSWGSNQPQHF
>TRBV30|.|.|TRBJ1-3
TGTGCCTGGGCCCTAGGCAGAAAAAACACCATATATTTT
CAWALGRKNTIYF
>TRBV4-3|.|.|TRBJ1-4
TGCGCCAGCAGCCAAGATCGGGGGGCTGGGAATGAAAAACTGTTTTTT
CASSQDRGAGNEKLFF
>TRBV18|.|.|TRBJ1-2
TGTGCCAGCTCACCCGCAGGGGCGAACGATTTAGGCTACACCTTC
CASSPAGANDLGYTF
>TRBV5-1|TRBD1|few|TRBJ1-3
TGCGCCAGCAGCCCCGGGACAGCTGGAAACACCATATATTTT
CASSPGTAGNTIYF
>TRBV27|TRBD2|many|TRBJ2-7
TGTGCCAGCAGTTTGGGAGGGACTAGCGGCATCTACGAGCAGTACTTC
CASSLGGTSGIYEQYF
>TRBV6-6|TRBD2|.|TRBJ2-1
TGTGCCAGCACTAGGGGAGGACTAGGCTACAATGAGCAGTTCTTC
CASTRGGLGYNEQFF
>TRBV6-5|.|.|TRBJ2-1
TGTGCCAGCAGTCCTCAGGGGAGCTCCTACAATGAGCAGTTCTTC
CASSPQGSSYNEQFF
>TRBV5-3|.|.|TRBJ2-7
TGTGCCAGAAGGTACACCTCAGCGTACGAGCAGTACTTC
CARRYTSAYEQYF
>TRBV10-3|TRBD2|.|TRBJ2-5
TGTGCCATCAGTGTATCCAGCGGGAGGGCCGTGACCCAGTACTTC
CAISVSSGRAVTQYF
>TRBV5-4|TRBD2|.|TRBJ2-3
TGTGCCAGCAGCTTGGGGCTAGCGGGCACAGATACGCAGTATTTT
CASSLGLAGTDTQYF
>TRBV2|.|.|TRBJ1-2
TGTGCCAGCAGCCAGGGAGCTAACTATGGCTACACCTTC
CASSQGANYGYTF